The 25 T cell receptor beta chains below were found in one sample sequenced in a study of blood T cell repertoires in COVID-19. TCRdb's copy holds only in-frame clones and misses some; the assay was immunoSEQ multiplex PCR. The sample lists around 62,000 clones; approximately 88% were seen once. The material sequenced was peripheral blood. These receptors originate from a middle-aged man with active COVID-19.

The rearrangement links TRBV7-2 to TRBJ2-1, with TRBD2 matching 12 bases. After removal of 5 bases from V and 4 bases from J, the junction contained 3 bases not matched to a gene. This CDR3 contains 15 residues. The germline gives CDR1 SGHTA, CDR2 FQGNSA. CDR3 in DNA: TGTGCCAGCAGCCCGACTAGCGGGGGATACAATGAGCAGTTCTTC. The encoded protein is CASSPTSGGYNEQFF.

This clone was counted only a few times. The J gene is TRBJ1-5, the V gene TRBV28; D gene unclear. V was cut by 5 bases and J by 3 bases, with 8 bases left in between. Germline CDR1 is MDHEN and CDR2 is SYDVKM. The CDR3 contains 13 residues. The CDR3 DNA is TGTGCCAGCAGTAACACGTTCAATCAGCCCCAGCATTTT. Its protein product is CASSNTFNQPQHF.

The genes are TRBV10-3 and TRBJ2-2; D is perhaps TRBD1 (5 bases). Between the trimmed V and J ends, which lost 8 bases and 4 bases, there was a span of 8 bases. The CDR3 covers 12 residues. Germline assignment: CDR1 ENHRY and CDR2 SYGVKD. The CDR3 bases are TGTGCCATCGCAGGGTCCACCGGGGAGCTGTTTTTT. Translation: CAIAGSTGELFF.

The chain employs TRBV9 and TRBJ2-5; perhaps TRBD1 as D (6 bases). The CDR3 covers 15 residues. In germline, CDR1 is SGDLS, CDR2 YYNGEE. V lost 2 bases to trimming and J lost 2 bases, with 13 bases between them. In nucleotides, the CDR3 is TGTGCCAGCAGCGTCCTCGGGACACAACAAGAGACCCAGTACTTC. Translating it yields CASSVLGTQQETQYF.

The V and J genes are TRBV4-1 and TRBJ2-3; a weak D match, TRBD2 (5 bases). Germline V gene sequence: CDR1 MGHRA, CDR2 YSYEKL. V shed 4 bases and J shed 0 bases, with 14 bases lying between them. The CDR3 totals 16 residues. CDR3 sequence: CASSLIPERSTDTQYF. In DNA, the CDR3 is TGCGCCAGCAGCCTCATACCCGAGCGGAGCACAGATACGCAGTATTTT.

This chain links TRBV19 with TRBJ2-3; TRBD1 agrees at 7 bases. This CDR3 is 15 amino acids long. CDR1 is LNHDA and CDR2 is SQIVND in the germline V gene (reference sequence). V was clipped by 3 bases and J by 3 bases; unmatched bases: 6. The CDR3 spells CASSIPGGGTDTQYF. CDR3 DNA sequence: TGTGCCAGTAGTATCCCAGGGGGTGGAACAGATACGCAGTATTTT.

This rearrangement joins TRBV27 to TRBJ1-5; TRBD1 might be the D (6 bases). The CDR3 spans 15 residues. Trimming shortened V by 2 bases and J by 7 bases, and 15 bases separated the two germline ends. The germline gives CDR1 MNHEY, CDR2 SMNVEV (reference sequence). The CDR3 protein is CASSLMAGEGQPQHF. The CDR3 nucleotides are TGTGCCAGCAGTTTAATGGCAGGGGAAGGCCAGCCCCAGCATTTT.

This clone was picked up one time. The chain couples TRBV4-1 to TRBJ2-2, with 7 nucleotides matching TRBD2. V was clipped by 3 bases and J by 3 bases; unmatched bases: 7. Germline CDR1 is MGHRA and CDR2 is YSYEKL. The CDR3 runs to 16 residues. CDR3 protein: CASSQRAGLDTGELFF. The CDR3 coding sequence is TGCGCCAGCAGCCAGAGAGCGGGACTTGACACCGGGGAGCTGTTTTTT.

The chain uses TRBV18 and TRBJ1-4, with a tentative D call TRBD1 (6 bases). CDR3 length: 16 residues. V lost 3 bases to trimming and J lost 5 bases, with 16 bases between them. CDR1 is KGHSH and CDR2 is LQKENI in the germline V gene. The CDR3 region has the DNA TGTGCCAGCTCACCTACAGGGCCCCCTGACAATGAAAAACTGTTTTTT. Translated: CASSPTGPPDNEKLFF.

This clone appeared a single time. The gene calls are TRBV7-2 and TRBJ2-5, with a tentative D call TRBD2 (6 bases). The CDR3 sequence is 13 residues long. CDR1 and CDR2 (germline): SGHTA, FQGNSA. V dropped 3 bases and J dropped 5 bases, with 10 bases sitting between them. CDR3 sequence: CASSFSGHETQYF. The CDR3 bases are TGTGCCAGCAGCTTTAGCGGTCACGAGACCCAGTACTTC.

The chain is built from TRBV5-6 and TRBJ1-1; tentatively, D is TRBD1 (6 bases). Germline V gives CDR1 SGHDT, CDR2 YYEEEE. The CDR3 has 15 amino acids. Trimming took off 1 base at V and 3 bases at J, with 13 bases between the two ends. Here the CDR3 reads CASSLTRGPHTEAFF. DNA for the CDR3: TGTGCCAGCAGCTTGACCAGGGGCCCCCACACTGAAGCTTTCTTT.

The chain couples TRBV7-6 to TRBJ2-5; 11 nucleotides align to TRBD2. CDR3 length: 20 residues. Looked up from germline, CDR1 is SGHVS and CDR2 is FNYEAQ. The V segment lost 0 bases and the J segment 0 bases; nucleotides outside the gene matches: 12. This chain's CDR3 is CASSLALRASGRKYQETQYF. The CDR3 region has the DNA TGTGCCAGCAGCTTAGCCCTACGGGCTAGCGGGAGGAAGTACCAAGAGACCCAGTACTTC.

The chain uses TRBV7-2 and TRBJ2-6, with 9 positions matching TRBD1. From germline, CDR1 is SGHTA and CDR2 FQGNSA. The CDR3 consists of 19 residues. Germline trimming cut 9 bases from V and 1 base from J; bases unmatched to any gene: 16. CDR3 in DNA: TGTGCCAGATCTATCCCGGGGGCCGGGACAGGGTCTGGGGCCAACGTCCTGACTTTC. It specifies CARSIPGAGTGSGANVLTF.

The table lists this clone with a count of one. The chain recombines TRBV5-1 with TRBJ1-3; 8 bases fit TRBD1. With 5 bases clipped from V and 4 bases from J, the junction kept 5 bases outside the gene matches. There are 14 residues in the CDR3. Germline assignment: CDR1 SGHRS and CDR2 YFSETQ. The CDR3 DNA follows: TGCGCCAGCAGTCAGGGGGCTGAAGGAAACACCATATATTTT. Translated, it gives CASSQGAEGNTIYF.

V usage is TRBV25-1 and J usage is TRBJ2-2; the match to TRBD1 covers 11 bases. The CDR3 sequence is 14 residues long. Germline trimming cut 7 bases from V and 6 bases from J; bases unmatched to any gene: 4. The germline CDR1 and CDR2 sequences are MGHDK and SYGVNS. CDR3 sequence (DNA): TGTGCCAGCACCGGACAGGGGGCGGCCGGGGAGCTGTTTTTT. It encodes CASTGQGAAGELFF.

The CDR3 here is CASSYSWYNEQFF. CDR3 sequence (DNA): TGTGCCAGCAGTTATAGCTGGTACAATGAGCAGTTCTTC. This sequence joins TRBV6-5 and TRBJ2-1; D is unclear. Trimming pared 3 bases from V and 4 bases from J, leaving 7 bases between. The CDR3 has 13 residues. Germline CDR1 MNHEY, CDR2 SVGAGI.

The chain recombines TRBV7-9 with TRBJ2-7; possible D gene TRBD1, 6 bases. V was pared by 2 bases and J by 5 bases, with 10 bases between. Germline lookup yields CDR1 SEHNR and CDR2 FQNEAQ (reference sequence). The CDR3 loop spans 13 amino acids. This CDR3 is CASSLTQGHEQYF. The CDR3 DNA follows: TGTGCCAGCAGCTTAACCCAGGGGCACGAGCAGTACTTC.

This chain joins TRBV21-1 and TRBJ2-5; the table's D call of TRBD2 was not tested on the DNA. TRBV21-1 is a known pseudogene. The CDR3 extends over 15 amino acids. The CDR3 loop reads CASNSRGVPQETQYF. CDR3 sequence (DNA): TGTGCCAGCAACTCAAGAGGAGTGCCGCAAGAGACCCAGTACTTC.

The rearrangement uses TRBV19 and TRBJ1-3; 9 nucleotides match TRBD1. The CDR3 has 16 amino acids. With V trimmed by 6 bases and J by 3 bases, 9 bases remained unmatched. CDR1 and CDR2 (germline): LNHDA, SQIVND (reference sequence). As DNA, the CDR3 is TGTGCCAGTAGCAGGGGGACAGGGTCGATTGGAAACACCATATATTTT. Encoded protein: CASSRGTGSIGNTIYF. Using reference TRBV19 and TRBJ1-3 for the parts outside the CDR3, the full variable domain is DGGITQSPKYLFRKEGQNVTLSCEQNLNHDAMYWYRQDPGQGLRLIYYSQIVNDFQKGDIAEGYSVSREKKESFPLTVTSAQKNPTAFYLCASSRGTGSIGNTIYFGEGSWLTVV.

The chain employs TRBV30 and TRBJ2-3; 8 bases agree with TRBD1. Germline V gives CDR1 GTSNPN, CDR2 SVGIG (reference sequence). V shed 5 bases and J 4 bases; nucleotides not matched to a gene: 5. The CDR3 is made up of 13 amino acids. The CDR3 reads CAWEGQGPDTQYF. CDR3 bases: TGTGCCTGGGAAGGACAGGGTCCAGATACGCAGTATTTT. Drawing the rest from reference TRBV30 and TRBJ2-3, the complete variable domain is SQTIHQWPATLVQPVGSPLSLECTVEGTSNPNLYWYRQAAGRGLQLLFYSVGIGQISSEVPQNLSASRPQDRQFILSSKKLLLSDSGFYLCAWEGQGPDTQYFGPGTRLTVL.

The V and J genes are TRBV18 and TRBJ1-2; no reliable D call. Trimming removed 4 bases from V and 7 bases from J, with 7 bases in between. This CDR3 comprises 11 residues. Per the germline V gene, CDR1 is KGHSH and CDR2 is LQKENI. The CDR3 reads CASSQRSGYTF. CDR3 DNA sequence: TGTGCCAGCTCACAGAGGAGTGGCTACACCTTC.

The chain links TRBV28 to TRBJ2-3, with no clear D. Looked up from germline, CDR1 is MDHEN and CDR2 is SYDVKM. This CDR3 has 14 residues. V was shortened by 5 bases and J by 6 bases, with 15 bases between the two germline ends. The CDR3 sequence is CASSPPPTRDTQYF. The CDR3 coding sequence is TGTGCCAGCAGTCCGCCGCCTACGAGGGATACGCAGTATTTT.

This clone has only one observation. The rearrangement uses TRBV12-3 or TRBV12-4 and TRBJ1-1; D remains ambiguous. With 3 bases removed from V and 6 bases from J, the gap between germline ends came to 11 bases. This CDR3 is 13 amino acids long. The CDR3 region has the DNA TGTGCCAGCAGTTTGCGGGGTGGATCTGAAGCTTTCTTT. This gives the protein CASSLRGGSEAFF.

The chain employs TRBV5-1 and TRBJ1-1; possibly TRBD1 for D (6 bases). This CDR3 region has 14 residues. Trimming cost V 4 bases and J 2 bases, with 12 bases left between them. The germline V gene has CDR1 SGHRS and CDR2 YFSETQ. The CDR3 sequence is CASSPDRSNTEAFF. The CDR3 DNA is TGCGCCAGCAGCCCGGACAGATCAAACACTGAAGCTTTCTTT.

This sequence joins TRBV7-9 and TRBJ1-4, with TRBD1 identical over 8 bases. The germline CDR1 and CDR2 sequences are SEHNR and FQNEAQ (reference sequence). The CDR3 covers 16 residues. The V gene end was trimmed by 3 bases and the J gene end by 6 bases; junction bases not matched to a gene: 9. The CDR3: CASSFISETGDEKLFF. The CDR3 DNA reads as TGTGCCAGCAGCTTTATTAGCGAGACAGGGGATGAAAAACTGTTTTTT.